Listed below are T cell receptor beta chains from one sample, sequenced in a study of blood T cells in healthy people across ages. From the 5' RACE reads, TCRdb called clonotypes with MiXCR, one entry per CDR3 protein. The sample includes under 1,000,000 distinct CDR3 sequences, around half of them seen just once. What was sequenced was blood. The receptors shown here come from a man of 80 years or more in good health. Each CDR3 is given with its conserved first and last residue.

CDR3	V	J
CASSLAISYEQYF	TRBV11-3	TRBJ2-7
CASSIRSGTPTDTQYF	TRBV9	TRBJ2-3
CASSPPGLDFETQYF	TRBV7-9	.
CASSLATPYEQYF	TRBV7-9	TRBJ2-7
CASSFGTGQEKLFF	TRBV5-1	TRBJ1-4
CASSLGGFGEQYF	TRBV7-8	.
CASSLYRTDLNTEAFF	TRBV5-1	TRBJ1-1
CSARGTGVDIQYF	TRBV20-1	TRBJ2-4
CASSVGGRGRSTDTQYF	TRBV9	TRBJ2-3
CASSDGDKNEQYF	TRBV10-1	.
CASSYGQRGTDTQYF	TRBV6-5	TRBJ2-3
CSARPGLAGVVGHRYAYF	TRBV20-1	TRBJ2-3
CSASYTEAFF	TRBV20-1	TRBJ1-1
CASSLGLWGINNEQFF	TRBV7-2	TRBJ2-1
CSVDPSADDRAHNEQFF	TRBV29-1	TRBJ2-1
CASSPSELGVYNEQFF	TRBV18	TRBJ2-1
CASSPRGSGRNYEQYF	TRBV7-8	.
CSARDGRSSYNEQFF	TRBV20-1	TRBJ2-1
CASSIASGLNEQFF	TRBV12-3/TRBV12-4	TRBJ2-1
CASSQGLVTDTQYF	TRBV3-1	TRBJ2-3
CASSLEGLNTEAFF	TRBV5-1	TRBJ1-1
CAGSLSSGEYEQYF	TRBV5-1	TRBJ2-7
CSVAPTHNEQFF	TRBV29-1	TRBJ2-1
CASSPADPSYNEQFF	TRBV18	TRBJ2-1
CASSLNQDYQETQYF	TRBV28	TRBJ2-5
CASSQISGLTYEQYF	TRBV7-2	TRBJ2-7
CSARGWDTQYF	TRBV20-1	TRBJ2-3
CASSGDRGNGYEQYF	TRBV7-2	TRBJ2-7
CASSVEGSTNEKLFF	TRBV9	TRBJ1-4
CASSPSVNEQFF	TRBV3-1	TRBJ2-1
CATSGLGGGKDNEQYF	TRBV24-1	TRBJ2-7
CASSVVDRGLGEQYF	TRBV9	TRBJ2-7
CAWSVLGGNQPQHF	TRBV30	TRBJ1-5
CASADRRNQPQHF	TRBV2	TRBJ1-5
CASSLDGTSVGETQYF	TRBV5-1	TRBJ2-5
CASRETPGLLQETQYF	TRBV28	TRBJ2-5
CASKIGVILAEYSYNEQFF	TRBV6-2/TRBV6-3	TRBJ2-1
CSARVLTGGRGGEQFF	TRBV20-1	TRBJ2-1
CASSNRAGDNQPQHF	TRBV12-3/TRBV12-4	TRBJ1-5
CSARKAGGNYGYTF	TRBV20-1	TRBJ1-2